The clone carrying this T cell receptor (beta chain) was seen only a few times. In the original processing: Quantification of nucleated cells was approximated via reference gene primer amplification. Produced via immunoSEQ multiplex PCR; TCRdb's table is partial and in-frame only. The V and J calls and the clone size are those of that table, but D and trimming were determined from the DNA. This repertoire shows 90,000 to 150,000 clones, less than 85% found once; its top ten account for 2% to 3%. This specimen comes from a study of blood T cell repertoires in COVID-19. Looking at the study overall: There were acute and convalescent COVID-19 samples, and they came from the United States, Italy and Spain. The cDNA or gDNA used as material had been derived from T cells, B-cell-depleted T cells, or PBMCs.

The TCR sequence derives from a man over 45 with acute or convalescent COVID-19. Sequenced input: peripheral blood.

The CDR3 DNA sequence: TGTGCCAGCAGCCAAGATTCCAGGCAGGGAAACACCATATATTTT. Translated: CASSQDSRQGNTIYF. The chain uses TRBV3-1 (or the pseudogene TRBV3-2) and TRBJ1-3; no clear D. The CDR3 loop spans 15 amino acids. V was shortened by 0 bases and J by 4 bases, with 10 bases between the two germline ends. CDR1 and CDR2 (germline): LGHDT, YNNKEL (reference sequence).